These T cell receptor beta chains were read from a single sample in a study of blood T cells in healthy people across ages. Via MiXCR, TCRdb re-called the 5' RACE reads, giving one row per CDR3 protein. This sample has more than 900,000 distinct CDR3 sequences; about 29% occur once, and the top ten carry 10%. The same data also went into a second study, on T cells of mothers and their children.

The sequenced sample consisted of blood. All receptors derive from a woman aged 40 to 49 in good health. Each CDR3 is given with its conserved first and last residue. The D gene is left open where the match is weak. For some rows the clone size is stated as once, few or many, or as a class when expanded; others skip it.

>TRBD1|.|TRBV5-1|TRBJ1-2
CASSLTGTGNHGYTF
TGCGCCAGCAGCTTAACCGGGACAGGGAACCATGGCTACACCTTC
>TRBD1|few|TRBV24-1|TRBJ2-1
CATSLGWRQGARYNEQFF
TGTGCCACCAGCTTAGGGTGGCGACAGGGGGCAAGGTACAATGAGCAGTTCTTC
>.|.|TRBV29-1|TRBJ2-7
CSVRDGPYEQYF
TGCAGCGTCCGAGACGGACCCTACGAGCAGTACTTC
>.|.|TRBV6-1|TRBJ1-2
CASSATDSNYGYTF
TGTGCCAGCAGTGCCACGGACAGCAACTATGGCTACACCTTC
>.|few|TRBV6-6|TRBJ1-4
CASSYSFAGMDEKLFF
TGTGCCAGCAGTTACTCTTTTGCCGGGATGGATGAAAAACTGTTTTTT
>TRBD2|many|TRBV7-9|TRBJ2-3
CASSLAGNTDTQYF
TGTGCCAGTTCCTTAGCGGGGAACACAGATACGCAGTATTTT
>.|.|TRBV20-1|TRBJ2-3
CSAVYEDTQYF
TGCAGTGCTGTATACGAGGATACGCAGTATTTT
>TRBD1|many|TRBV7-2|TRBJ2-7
CASSLAGQGAIGEQYF
TGTGCCAGCAGCTTAGCGGGACAGGGGGCAATTGGCGAGCAGTACTTC
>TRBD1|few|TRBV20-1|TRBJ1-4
CSASVPGQGRSNEKLFF
TGCAGTGCTAGTGTACCAGGACAGGGGCGGTCTAATGAAAAACTGTTTTTT
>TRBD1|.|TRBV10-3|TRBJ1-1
CAISGGTGVSNEAFF
TGTGCCATCAGTGGGGGTACAGGGGTGAGTAATGAAGCTTTCTTT
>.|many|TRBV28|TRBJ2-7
CASSPTQGKGYEQYF
TGTGCCAGCAGCCCTACGCAGGGGAAGGGCTACGAGCAGTACTTC
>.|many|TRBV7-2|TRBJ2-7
CASSIRPGQTYEQYF
TGTGCCAGCAGCATCCGTCCTGGACAGACATACGAGCAGTACTTC
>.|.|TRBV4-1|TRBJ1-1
CASRPKGGTEAFF
TGCGCCAGCAGACCGAAGGGCGGCACTGAAGCTTTCTTT
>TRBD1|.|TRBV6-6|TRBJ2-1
CASSSGPTGRMYHEQFF
TGTGCCAGCAGCTCCGGCCCGACAGGGAGAATGTACCATGAGCAGTTCTTC
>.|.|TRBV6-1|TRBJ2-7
CASSEQTYIIYEQYF
TGTGCCAGCAGTGAGCAGACGTACATCATATACGAGCAGTACTTC
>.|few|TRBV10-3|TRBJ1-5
CAIGGGGNQPQHF
TGTGCCATCGGCGGGGGGGGCAATCAGCCCCAGCATTTT
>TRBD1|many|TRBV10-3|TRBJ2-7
CAISGGQGVTYEQYF
TGTGCCATCAGTGGGGGACAGGGGGTAACCTACGAGCAGTACTTC